The 25 T cell receptor beta chains below were found in one sample sequenced in a study of T-cell reconstitution after alpha-beta-depleted transplantation in children. Construction of the TCRbeta library involved unique molecular identifiers. TCRdb re-derived calls from the PCR reads in MiXCR, one entry per CDR3 protein. The table includes around 110,000 distinct CDR3 sequences, approximately 10% detected once. The sample consisted of PBMCs, taken before TCRalphabeta/CD19-depleted stem cell transplant. The receptors shown here come from a boy aged 2 to 10 with acute lymphoblastic leukemia, due to receive a stem cell transplant.

Only a few counts were recorded for this clonotype. The rearrangement joins TRBV9 to TRBJ2-3; D possibly corresponds to TRBD1 (6 bases). The V end lost 0 bases, the J end lost 4 bases, and 15 bases lay between the germline ends. Germline lookup yields CDR1 SGDLS and CDR2 YYNGEE. CDR3 size: 16 residues. For the CDR3, the DNA is TGTGCCAGCAGCGTAGGGGTAGGGGGTACGGCAGATACGCAGTATTTT. Translation: CASSVGVGGTADTQYF.

This clonotype was detected many times. The chain employs TRBV20-1 and TRBJ2-5; 8 nucleotides match TRBD1. The CDR3 has 15 amino acids. V gave up 0 bases and J gave up 2 bases; unmatched junction bases: 5. CDR1 and CDR2 (germline): DFQATT, SNEGSKA (reference sequence). The CDR3 loop is CSARDKDRGQETQYF. In DNA form, the CDR3 reads TGCAGTGCTAGAGATAAAGACAGGGGACAAGAGACCCAGTACTTC.

This clonotype was seen repeatedly, ten times or more. The chain is built from TRBV12-3 or TRBV12-4 and TRBJ2-1; D gene unclear. This CDR3 contains 13 residues. Trimming stripped 1 base from V and 8 bases from J, with 9 bases between. The CDR3 bases are TGTGCCAGCAGTTTAGGGGCAGGCCATGAGCAGTTCTTC. This gives the protein CASSLGAGHEQFF.

This clonotype showed up many times. This chain connects TRBV12-3 or TRBV12-4 to TRBJ1-2; 11 positions match TRBD1. After removal of 4 bases from V and 4 bases from J, the junction contained 5 bases not matched to a gene. The CDR3 spans 15 residues. CDR3 region: CASSSGTGGFYGYTF. As DNA, the CDR3 is TGTGCCAGCAGTTCCGGGACAGGGGGTTTCTATGGCTACACCTTC.

The rearrangement joins TRBV7-8 to TRBJ2-2; 10 positions match TRBD2. After removal of 6 bases from V and 1 base from J, the junction contained 17 bases not matched to a gene. The CDR3 spans 20 residues. CDR1 is SGHVS and CDR2 is FQNEAQ in the germline V gene. The CDR3: CASSSTPWGAGGLNTGELFF. DNA of the CDR3: TGTGCCAGCAGTTCAACCCCGTGGGGAGCGGGAGGGTTGAACACCGGGGAGCTGTTTTTT.

This clonotype has at least ten counts. The rearrangement joins TRBV5-1 to TRBJ1-5; D is undetermined. This CDR3 has 15 amino acids. Germline CDR1 reads SGHRS; CDR2 reads YFSETQ. The V and J ends lost 0 bases and 3 bases respectively, with 10 bases between them. DNA of the CDR3: TGCGCCAGCAGCTTGGAAGGCAGTCCCAATCAGCCCCAGCATTTT. Its translation: CASSLEGSPNQPQHF.

The chain couples TRBV12-3 or TRBV12-4 to TRBJ1-3; D unclear. The CDR3 spans 13 residues. With 2 bases removed from V and 2 bases from J, the gap between germline ends came to 4 bases. Here the CDR3 reads CASSLLAGNTIYF. The CDR3 DNA sequence: TGTGCCAGCAGTTTACTAGCTGGAAACACCATATATTTT.

This clonotype came up many times. V gene TRBV5-1 combines with J gene TRBJ2-7, with D uncertain. Per germline, CDR1 SGHRS and CDR2 YFSETQ. The ends were cut back, 3 bases at V and 0 bases at J, with 4 bases in the middle. This CDR3 comprises 12 residues. CDR3: CASSSYSYEQYF. The CDR3, as DNA: TGCGCCAGCAGCTCCTACTCCTACGAGCAGTACTTC.

In this sample, this clonotype turned up many times. The chain joins TRBV5-1 to TRBJ2-7; D not certain. The germline gives CDR1 SGHRS, CDR2 YFSETQ. The CDR3 has 12 amino acids. V lost 4 bases, J lost 3 bases, and 8 bases lay in between. The CDR3 DNA reads as TGCGCCAGCAGCGAGTCGGGCTACGAGCAGTACTTC. This gives the protein CASSESGYEQYF.

The table lists this clonotype with a few counts. The chain has TRBV4-1 and TRBJ2-3, with 11 bases that match TRBD2. There are 16 residues in the CDR3. CDR1 and CDR2 from the germline V gene are MGHRA and YSYEKL. Losses at the gene ends were 4 bases for V and 0 bases for J; bases not matched to a gene: 3. The CDR3 DNA follows: TGCGCCAGCAGCCGCATAGCGGGAGGGAGCACAGATACGCAGTATTTT. This sequence encodes CASSRIAGGSTDTQYF.

The chain is built from TRBV28 and TRBJ2-5; 7 nucleotides match TRBD2. This CDR3 region has 14 residues. The junction had 8 bases not matched to a gene; V was cut back by 6 bases and J by 4 bases. Germline values: CDR1 MDHEN, CDR2 SYDVKM. CDR3 in DNA: TGTGCCAGCAGGTGGGAGGGGTCGGGAGAGACCCAGTACTTC. As protein: CASRWEGSGETQYF.

The sample holds a few counts of this clonotype. This chain links TRBV5-5 with TRBJ1-4; a weak D match, TRBD1 (6 bases). Trimming removed 3 bases from V and 7 bases from J, with 19 bases in between. The CDR3 loop spans 16 amino acids. Germline V gene lookup returns CDR1 SGHKS and CDR2 YYEKEE (reference sequence). CDR3 nucleotides: TGTGCCAGCAGCTCATTACAGGGAGGGTCAAGTGAAAAACTGTTTTTT. Protein product: CASSSLQGGSSEKLFF.

This clonotype was seen a handful of times. The J gene is TRBJ2-3, the V gene TRBV20-1, with 7 bases that match TRBD2. J was trimmed by 6 bases and V by 5 bases; bases with no gene match: 14. The CDR3 loop spans 15 amino acids. Germline V gene lookup returns CDR1 DFQATT and CDR2 SNEGSKA (reference sequence). The CDR3 here is CSAGGGEPGRDTQYF. Here the CDR3 DNA reads TGCAGTGCTGGGGGGGGGGAGCCCGGCAGGGATACGCAGTATTTT.

This chain connects TRBV12-3 or TRBV12-4 to TRBJ1-5; tentative D call: TRBD1 (6 bases). This CDR3 is built from 16 residues. Between the trimmed V and J ends, which lost 7 bases and 0 bases, there was a span of 16 bases. The CDR3 here is CASTLRTGTSNQPQHF. In DNA, the CDR3 is TGTGCCAGCACCCTACGAACAGGGACTAGCAATCAGCCCCAGCATTTT.

This clonotype was recorded a few times. The chain couples TRBV20-1 to TRBJ1-2, with TRBD1 matching 7 bases. The CDR3 contains 13 residues. Germline values: CDR1 DFQATT, CDR2 SNEGSKA (reference sequence). Germline trimming cut 3 bases from V and 2 bases from J; bases unmatched to any gene: 3. The CDR3 spells CSASPQGNYGYTF. The CDR3 nucleotides read TGCAGTGCTAGTCCACAGGGGAACTATGGCTACACCTTC.

The V and J genes are TRBV5-1 and TRBJ1-1; 7 nucleotides agree with TRBD1. After removal of 6 bases from V and 0 bases from J, the junction contained 8 bases not matched to a gene. Germline CDR1 and CDR2: SGHRS and YFSETQ. This CDR3 has 15 amino acids. CDR3 residues: CASTETGTVNTEAFF. In DNA form, the CDR3 reads TGCGCCAGCACCGAAACCGGGACAGTGAACACTGAAGCTTTCTTT.

About this clonotype: Because it lacks the conserved phenylalanine or tryptophan at the end, this CDR3 is likely a read error. The genes are TRBV5-1 and TRBJ1-1; a possible D gene is TRBD1 (6 bases). With 5 bases removed from V and 1 base from J, the gap between germline ends came to 6 bases. Germline V CDR1 and CDR2: SGHRS, YFSETQ. This CDR3 has 12 residues. The CDR3 loop reads CASRTGNTEAFS. In nucleotides, the CDR3 is TGCGCCAGCAGGACAGGGAACACTGAAGCTTTCTCT.

The chain carries TRBV7-9 and TRBJ2-3; D might be TRBD2 (6 bases). The CDR3 spans 15 residues. CDR1 is SEHNR and CDR2 is FQNEAQ in the germline V gene (reference sequence). The V and J ends lost 4 bases and 4 bases respectively, with 15 bases between them. The CDR3 DNA reads TGTGCCAGCAGCTCTACCACCGGGGAGGCAGATACGCAGTATTTT. Translated: CASSSTTGEADTQYF.

The chain couples TRBV5-1 to TRBJ2-3, with 10 bases that match TRBD2. Germline V gene data show CDR1 as SGHRS and CDR2 as YFSETQ. The ends lost 7 bases at V and 5 bases at J; junction bases unmatched: 10. The CDR3 has 15 residues. CDR3: CASRSGTSAQDTQYF. CDR3 bases: TGCGCCAGCCGGTCCGGGACTAGCGCCCAAGATACGCAGTATTTT.

This clonotype was seen a few times. V usage is TRBV29-1 and J usage is TRBJ2-1, with D unresolved. The CDR3 is 11 amino acids. Germline V gene sequence: CDR1 SQVTM, CDR2 ANQGSEA. V lost 2 bases and J 6 bases, leaving 5 bases between the germline ends. The CDR3 DNA reads TGCAGCGTTGAAAAGGGCAATGAGCAGTTCTTC. It yields the protein CSVEKGNEQFF.

A remark on this clonotype: This clone may be a read error of a much larger clone one base away. The chain combines TRBV20-1 with TRBJ1-6, with 9 positions matching TRBD1. Germline loops: CDR1 DFQATT, CDR2 SNEGSKA (reference sequence). The J segment lost 19 bases and the V segment lost 5 bases, leaving 15 bases of the junction unmatched. This CDR3 has 13 residues. The CDR3: CSAGFDRGDIPHF. CDR3 in DNA: TGCAGTGCTGGTTTTGACAGGGGGGATATACCACACTTT.

The chain carries TRBV9 and TRBJ2-7; D tentatively reads TRBD1 or TRBD2 (5 bases each). CDR3 length: 15 residues. Germline CDR1 is SGDLS and CDR2 is YYNGEE. The V and J ends lost 6 bases and 6 bases respectively, with 22 bases between them. The CDR3 DNA sequence: TGTGCCAGCAACACCGAAACCGGGGACCCCCCCGAGCAGTACTTC. It yields the protein CASNTETGDPPEQYF.

This chain joins TRBV30 and TRBJ2-2, with D perhaps TRBD2 (6 bases). The CDR3 totals 14 residues. In germline, CDR1 is GTSNPN, CDR2 SVGIG (reference sequence). Trimming shortened V by 5 bases and J by 4 bases, and 14 bases separated the two germline ends. The CDR3 reads CAWQSGRFTGELFF. The CDR3 region has the DNA TGTGCCTGGCAAAGCGGGCGATTCACCGGGGAGCTGTTTTTT. Variable domain in full (rest from reference TRBV30 and TRBJ2-2): SQTIHQWPATLVQPVGSPLSLECTVEGTSNPNLYWYRQAAGRGLQLLFYSVGIGQISSEVPQNLSASRPQDRQFILSSKKLLLSDSGFYLCAWQSGRFTGELFFGEGSRLTVL.

Judged by abundance, this clonotype is medium-sized (0.01 to 0.1%). This chain uses TRBV12-3 or TRBV12-4 with TRBJ2-3, with 7 bases identical to TRBD2. Trimming at V came to 4 bases and at J to 5 bases, leaving 9 bases not matched to a gene. CDR3 length equals 15 residues. The CDR3 DNA is TGTGCCAGCAGTTCCCCTAGCGGTTCAATAGATACGCAGTATTTT. Its translation: CASSSPSGSIDTQYF.

A note on this clonotype: A much bigger clone sits one base away, suggesting this may be a read error. The chain employs TRBV24-1 and TRBJ2-1; 8 bases line up with TRBD1. The germline gives CDR1 KGHDR, CDR2 SFDVKD. V trimming: 8 bases; J trimming: 4 bases; junction bases outside the gene matches: 12. This CDR3 is 16 amino acids long. This CDR3 reads CATNDTGTGIYNEQFF. In DNA, the CDR3 is TGTGCCACCAATGACACCGGGACAGGTATATACAATGAGCAGTTCTTC.